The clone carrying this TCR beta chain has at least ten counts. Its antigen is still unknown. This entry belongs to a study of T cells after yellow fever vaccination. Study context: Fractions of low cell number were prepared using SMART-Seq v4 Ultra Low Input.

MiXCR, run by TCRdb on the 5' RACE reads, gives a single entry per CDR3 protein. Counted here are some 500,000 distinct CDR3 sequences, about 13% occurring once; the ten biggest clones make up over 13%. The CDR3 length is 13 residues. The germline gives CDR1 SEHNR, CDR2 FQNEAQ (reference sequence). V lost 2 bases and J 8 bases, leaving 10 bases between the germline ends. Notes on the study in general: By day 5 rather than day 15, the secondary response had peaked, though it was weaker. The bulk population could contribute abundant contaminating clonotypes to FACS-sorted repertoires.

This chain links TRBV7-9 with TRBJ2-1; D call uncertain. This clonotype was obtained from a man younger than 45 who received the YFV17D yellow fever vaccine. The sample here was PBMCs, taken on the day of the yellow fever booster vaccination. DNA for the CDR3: TGTGCCAGCAGCTTAAGGTTGGGCGATGAGCAGTTCTTC. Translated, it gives CASSLRLGDEQFF.